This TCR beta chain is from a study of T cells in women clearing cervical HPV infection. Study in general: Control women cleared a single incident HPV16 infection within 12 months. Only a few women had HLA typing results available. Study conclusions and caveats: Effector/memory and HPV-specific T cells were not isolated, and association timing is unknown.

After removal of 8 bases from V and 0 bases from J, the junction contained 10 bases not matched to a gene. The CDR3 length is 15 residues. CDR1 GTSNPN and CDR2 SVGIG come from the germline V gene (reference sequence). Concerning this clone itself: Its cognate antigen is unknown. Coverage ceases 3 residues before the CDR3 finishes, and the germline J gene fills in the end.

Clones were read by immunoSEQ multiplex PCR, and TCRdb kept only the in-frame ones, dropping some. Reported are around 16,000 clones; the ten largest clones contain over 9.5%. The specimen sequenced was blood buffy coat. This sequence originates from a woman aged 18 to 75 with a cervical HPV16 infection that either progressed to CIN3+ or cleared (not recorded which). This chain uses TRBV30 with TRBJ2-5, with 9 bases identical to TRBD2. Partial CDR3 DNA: TGTGCCCTAACCGGGACTAGCAGTTACCAAGAGACC. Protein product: CALTGTSSYQET. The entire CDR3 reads CALTGTSSYQETQYF.